This passage covers 14 T cell receptor beta chains from one sample sequenced in a study of response to subunit inactivated influenza vaccine. TCRdb analysed the RT-PCR reads with MiXCR anew, one entry per CDR3 protein. The repertoire holds approximately 530,000 distinct CDR3 sequences, with 6% to 9% as singletons. The sequencing here drew on PBMCs from blood, taken about 24 months after vaccination. These receptors originate from a man between 50 and 75 years old who received an inactivated influenza vaccine.

This chain links TRBV12-3 or TRBV12-4 with TRBJ2-7, with D perhaps matching TRBD1 (5 bases). Trimming took 6 bases from V and 5 from J, leaving 8 bases between them. The CDR3 totals 11 residues. The CDR3 coding sequence is TGTGCCAGCAGATTCAGGGACGAGCAGTACTTC. Its protein product is CASRFRDEQYF.

This clonotype occurred many times. J is TRBJ2-7 and V is TRBV29-1, with D tentatively TRBD1 or TRBD2 (5 bases each). V gave up 0 bases and J gave up 3 bases, with 18 bases separating them. Germline assignment: CDR1 SQVTM and CDR2 ANQGSEA. The CDR3 has 16 residues. The CDR3 DNA is TGCAGCGTTGAAGAGGCCAGGGACGGAGGAAACTACGAGCAGTACTTC. It encodes CSVEEARDGGNYEQYF.

This clonotype turned up a few times. V gene TRBV28 combines with J gene TRBJ2-3, with D perhaps matching TRBD2 (5 bases). This CDR3 contains 13 residues. V shed 5 bases and J shed 5 bases, with 11 bases lying between them. Germline lookup yields CDR1 MDHEN and CDR2 SYDVKM. CDR3 in DNA: TGTGCCAGCAGTACTACGGGGTTAGATACGCAGTATTTT. Translating it yields CASSTTGLDTQYF.

This clonotype was found many times. The rearrangement joins TRBV5-1 to TRBJ2-3; D not resolved. Per germline, CDR1 SGHRS and CDR2 YFSETQ. The CDR3 is 15 amino acids. Trimming removed 0 bases from V and 0 bases from J, with 8 bases in between. CDR3 sequence (DNA): TGCGCCAGCAGCTTGGCAGAAACTAGCACAGATACGCAGTATTTT. This sequence encodes CASSLAETSTDTQYF. Full variable domain (rest looked up from reference TRBV5-1 and TRBJ2-3): KAGVTQTPRYLIKTRGQQVTLSCSPISGHRSVSWYQQTPGQGLQFLFEYFSETQRNKGNFPGRFSGRQFSNSRSEMNVSTLELGDSALYLCASSLAETSTDTQYFGPGTRLTVL.

This clonotype was found a few times. The chain combines TRBV10-3 with TRBJ1-1, with TRBD1 matching over 8 bases. In germline, CDR1 is ENHRY, CDR2 SYGVKD. CDR3 length equals 17 residues. Trimming cost V 5 bases and J 4 bases; bases outside gene matches: 15. The CDR3 bases are TGTGCCATCAGTCCCACAGGGGGAACCATCTCGGGCACTGAAGCTTTCTTT. It encodes CAISPTGGTISGTEAFF.

The chain employs TRBV4-1 and TRBJ1-2; the D is unclear. Germline CDR1 reads MGHRA; CDR2 reads YSYEKL. The CDR3 is made up of 15 amino acids. Trimming shortened V by 0 bases and J by 2 bases, and 10 bases separated the two germline ends. CDR3 residues: CASSQERVRNYGYTF. For the CDR3, the DNA is TGCGCCAGCAGCCAAGAAAGAGTCAGAAACTATGGCTACACCTTC.

This clonotype was seen more than once but under ten times. The chain couples TRBV10-3 to TRBJ1-1; 7 bases line up with TRBD1. This CDR3 has 14 amino acids. CDR1 is ENHRY and CDR2 is SYGVKD in the germline V gene. Losses at the gene ends were 7 bases for V and 5 bases for J; bases not matched to a gene: 10. This chain's CDR3 is CAITLDRRETEAFF. The CDR3 DNA is TGTGCCATCACTTTGGACAGGCGGGAGACTGAAGCTTTCTTT.

This chain joins TRBV7-2 and TRBJ2-5; 8 bases fit TRBD2. Germline V gene sequence: CDR1 SGHTA, CDR2 FQGNSA. This CDR3 comprises 14 residues. The ends lost 5 bases at V and 5 bases at J; junction bases unmatched: 7. The CDR3 nucleotides are TGTGCCAGCAGCCAGGGACTAGGAGTGGAGACCCAGTACTTC. It translates to CASSQGLGVETQYF.

This clonotype was detected only a few times. The chain combines TRBV4-2 with TRBJ2-7, with 10 bases fitting TRBD2. J was trimmed by 7 bases and V by 1 base; bases with no gene match: 7. The CDR3 contains 15 residues. Germline V CDR1 and CDR2: LGHNA, YNFKEQ. CDR3 sequence (DNA): TGTGCCAGCAGCCAAGGGGCTAGCGGGAGCTTTGAGCAGTACTTC. Translation: CASSQGASGSFEQYF.

This clonotype was seen repeatedly, ten times or more. This chain joins TRBV6-2 or TRBV6-3 and TRBJ2-2; 11 nucleotides align to TRBD2. CDR3 length equals 16 residues. The V and J ends lost 2 bases and 6 bases, in that order; junction bases with no gene match: 5. CDR1 MNHEY and CDR2 SVGEGT come from the germline V gene. This CDR3 reads CASSYGLAGGAGELFF. CDR3 nucleotide sequence: TGTGCCAGCAGTTACGGGCTAGCGGGAGGCGCCGGGGAGCTGTTTTTT.

V usage is TRBV10-3 and J usage is TRBJ2-3; 7 nucleotides align to TRBD2. V trimming: 0 bases; J trimming: 2 bases; junction bases outside the gene matches: 5. This CDR3 spans 16 amino acids. The V gene's germline CDR1 is ENHRY and CDR2 SYGVKD. CDR3 DNA: TGTGCCATCAGTGAGTCGACTAGCCCAAACACAGATACGCAGTATTTT. Translation gives CAISESTSPNTDTQYF.

This chain joins TRBV11-2 and TRBJ2-1; D might be TRBD2 (5 bases). V was clipped by 2 bases and J by 9 bases, with 11 bases between them. The CDR3 is 13 amino acids. CDR1 and CDR2 (germline): SGHAT, FQNNGV. The CDR3 DNA is TGTGCCAGCAGCTTACTTGGAGGTTTTGAGCAGTTCTTC. The encoded protein is CASSLLGGFEQFF.

The genes are TRBV27 and TRBJ2-2; 10 nucleotides line up with TRBD1. Germline values: CDR1 MNHEY, CDR2 SMNVEV (reference sequence). The CDR3 totals 16 residues. V gave up 6 bases and J gave up 2 bases; unmatched junction bases: 6. The CDR3 loop reads CASSRDRGLNTGELFF. In DNA, the CDR3 is TGTGCCAGCAGCCGGGACAGGGGTTTAAACACCGGGGAGCTGTTTTTT.

DNA for the CDR3: TGTGCCAGCAGACCATCTGAGCGGGAGTACTATGAGCAGTTCTTC. Translated, it gives CASRPSEREYYEQFF. The chain recombines TRBV14 with TRBJ2-1, with 8 bases aligning to TRBD2. Germline V gene sequence: CDR1 SGHDN, CDR2 FVKESK. The CDR3 spans 15 residues. Losses at the gene ends were 6 bases for V and 8 bases for J; bases not matched to a gene: 12.